This T cell receptor beta chain was retrieved from a study of blood T cell repertoires in COVID-19. The CDR3 has 15 residues. Germline V gene lookup returns CDR1 MNHEY and CDR2 SVGAGI. A few counts support this clone. One end of the junction varies from germline; a read error may be responsible. The authors' processing: It was from reference gene primer amplification that nucleated cell counts were estimated. Sequenced by immunoSEQ multiplex PCR; TCRdb stores in-frame clones only, minus some. The D gene and trimming were derived from the DNA, and the V and J assignments and clone size from that table. The repertoire includes about 130,000 clones, 75% to 90% of them detected once, and about 2.3% sits in the top ten.

The chain recombines TRBV6-5 with TRBJ2-1, with TRBD1 matching over 7 bases. This sequence was found in a woman aged 50 to 65 who had recovered from COVID-19. Sequencing used PBMCs or T cells enriched from blood (not recorded which). The DNA for the CDR3 is TGTGCCAGCAGTAACTCAGGGGGCTCCTACAATGAGCAGTTCTTC. Its translation is CASSNSGGSYNEQFF.